This T cell receptor beta chain was profiled in a study of blood T cell repertoires in COVID-19. Study details: COVID-19 samples, acute and convalescent, were from the United States, Italy and Spain.

Study processing details: It was from reference gene primer amplification that nucleated cell counts were estimated. The protocol was immunoSEQ multiplex PCR, while the TCRdb copy is restricted to in-frame clones and leaves out a portion. V and J calls and clone size are copied from that table; D and trimming were computed from the DNA. The top ten clones hold more than 0.8% of a sample with 200,000 to 300,000 clones, around 90% of them seen once. The CDR3 contains 13 residues. Germline CDR1 and CDR2: MRHNA and SNTAGT. V lost 2 bases and J 9 bases, leaving 8 bases between the germline ends. The TCR originated in a man aged 30-40 years with COVID-19, enrolled during active disease. The V call is TRBV6-4, the J call TRBJ1-6; D unclear. Source material: peripheral blood. The CDR3 sequence: CASSDSGISPLHF. For the CDR3, the DNA is TGTGCCAGCAGTGACAGCGGGATTTCACCCCTCCACTTT.